The 5 T cell receptor beta chains presented below share a single source sample, sequenced in a study of cytotoxic CD8 clonotypes in ibrutinib-treated CLL. Clones were sequenced by immunoSEQ multiplex PCR, and TCRdb holds only the in-frame ones, with some missing. The sample yields over 45,000 clones, around 60% seen once. The sample was PBMCs, taken after 24 months of ibrutinib treatment. The receptor set was obtained from a human donor with chronic lymphocytic leukemia.

There are a few counts of this clone. The V call is TRBV20-1, the J call TRBJ1-1; no clear D gene. CDR1 and CDR2 from the germline V gene are DFQATT and SNEGSKA (reference sequence). This CDR3 region has 10 residues. V was clipped by 3 bases and J by 7 bases, with 6 bases between them. CDR3 DNA sequence: TGCAGTGCTAGGTGGGGTGAAGCTTTCTTT. Translation gives CSARWGEAFF.

The J gene is TRBJ1-6, the V gene TRBV6-6, with D possibly being TRBD1 (6 bases). The CDR3 is 15 residues long. Trimming took off 6 bases at V and 10 bases at J, with 19 bases between the two ends. Germline V CDR1 and CDR2: MNHNY, SVGAGI (reference sequence). The CDR3 DNA reads TGTGCCAGCAGCCGATTGACAGGCGAAGGGTCACCCCTCCACTTT. Amino acid sequence: CASSRLTGEGSPLHF.

Written as DNA, the CDR3 is TGTGCCAGCAGCTTGATAAGGGGACTCGGTGAAAAACTGTTTTTT. It encodes CASSLIRGLGEKLFF. The rearrangement links TRBV11-2 to TRBJ1-4; D may be TRBD1 (5 bases). Per germline, CDR1 SGHAT and CDR2 FQNNGV. V lost 3 bases and J lost 7, with 15 bases in between. This CDR3 is 15 amino acids long.

The V and J genes are TRBV9 and TRBJ1-1; possibly TRBD1 for D (5 bases). CDR1 and CDR2 from the germline V gene are SGDLS and YYNGEE. The V end lost 0 bases, the J end lost 11 bases, and 14 bases lay between the germline ends. The CDR3 runs 13 residues. The CDR3 here is CASSVAWDPGAFF. The CDR3 region has the DNA TGTGCCAGCAGCGTAGCCTGGGACCCGGGGGCTTTCTTT.

This clone turned up a few times. The genes are TRBV6-1 and TRBJ2-3; D is possibly TRBD2 (5 bases). The CDR3 extends over 14 amino acids. Per the germline V gene, CDR1 is MNHNS and CDR2 is SASEGT. V lost 5 bases and J 0 bases, leaving 9 bases between the germline ends. The CDR3 here is CASSSGKSTDTQYF. The CDR3 region has the DNA TGTGCCAGCAGTTCGGGGAAAAGCACAGATACGCAGTATTTT.